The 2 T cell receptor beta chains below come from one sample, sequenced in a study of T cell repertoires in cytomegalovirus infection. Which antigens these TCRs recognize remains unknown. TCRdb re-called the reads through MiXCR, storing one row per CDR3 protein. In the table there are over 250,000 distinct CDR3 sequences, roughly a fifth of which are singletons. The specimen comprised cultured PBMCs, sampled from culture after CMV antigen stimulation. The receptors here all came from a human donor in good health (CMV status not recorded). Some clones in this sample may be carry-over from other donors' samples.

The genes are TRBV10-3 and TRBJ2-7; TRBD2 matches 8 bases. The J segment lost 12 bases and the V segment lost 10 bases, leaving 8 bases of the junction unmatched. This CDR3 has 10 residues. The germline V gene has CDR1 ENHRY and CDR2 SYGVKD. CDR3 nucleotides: TGTGCCACCGGGCGGGGGGAAAGGTACTTC. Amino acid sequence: CATGRGERYF.

CDR3 residues: CASSPGRTATNEKLFF. The CDR3 DNA sequence: TGTGCCAGCTCACCGGGCAGGACTGCAACTAATGAAAAACTGTTTTTT. This sequence joins TRBV18 and TRBJ1-4; no definite D call. The ends were cut back, 3 bases at V and 0 bases at J, with 11 bases in the middle. The germline V gene has CDR1 KGHSH and CDR2 LQKENI. There are 16 residues in the CDR3.